The 21 T cell receptor beta chains presented below share a single source sample, sequenced in a study of T cell responses to AZD1222 COVID-19 vaccine. Clones were read by immunoSEQ multiplex PCR, and TCRdb kept only the in-frame ones, dropping some. The table records some 130,000 clones, 88% of them present only once. The sequenced sample was peripheral blood, obtained on day 0 of AZD1222 vaccination. These receptors originate from an adult in good health.

This chain connects TRBV18 to TRBJ1-4, with 8 bases fitting TRBD1. The CDR3 extends over 17 amino acids. CDR1 is KGHSH, CDR2 LQKENI, per germline. Trimming cost V 2 bases and J 8 bases; bases outside gene matches: 13. The CDR3 nucleotides are TGTGCCAGCTCACCAACTTCAGCGGCAGGGGGCCGCGAAAAACTGTTTTTT. Encoded protein: CASSPTSAAGGREKLFF.

A remark on this clone: This same CDR3 is encoded by further DNA sequences in the sample. This chain joins TRBV9 and TRBJ1-2; D call uncertain. The CDR3 is 13 amino acids. The V gene lost 0 bases and the J gene lost 2 bases, with 5 bases spanning the gap. The germline V gene has CDR1 SGDLS and CDR2 YYNGEE. The CDR3 here is CASSVDTNYGYTF. The CDR3 bases are TGTGCCAGCAGCGTAGACACCAACTATGGCTACACCTTC.

J is TRBJ1-2 and V is TRBV12-3 or TRBV12-4; D not resolved. Trimming shortened V by 1 base and J by 3 bases, and 6 bases separated the two germline ends. The CDR3 covers 13 residues. The CDR3 reads CASSLVGDYGYTF. The CDR3, as DNA: TGTGCCAGCAGTTTAGTGGGCGACTATGGCTACACCTTC.

The sample holds one count of this clone. The chain carries TRBV6-5 and TRBJ1-5; D gene unclear. Germline-derived CDR1 and CDR2 are MNHEY and SVGAGI. The CDR3 extends over 14 amino acids. Between the trimmed V and J ends, which lost 5 bases and 7 bases, there was a span of 15 bases. For the CDR3, the DNA is TGTGCCAGCAGTCGTCGAGGGATAGGACAGCCCCAGCATTTT. Translated: CASSRRGIGQPQHF.

V gene TRBV27 combines with J gene TRBJ1-2; 7 bases are a match to TRBD1. The CDR3 length is 14 residues. V lost 3 bases to trimming and J lost 6 bases; unmatched junction nucleotides: 7. Germline V gives CDR1 MNHEY, CDR2 SMNVEV (reference sequence). The CDR3 region is CASSFQGGWDGYTF. The CDR3 DNA follows: TGTGCCAGCAGTTTCCAAGGGGGCTGGGATGGCTACACCTTC.

V gene TRBV14 combines with J gene TRBJ2-4; D perhaps matches TRBD2 (6 bases). The length of the CDR3 is 14 residues. From germline, CDR1 is SGHDN and CDR2 FVKESK. Trimming left V 6 bases short and J 6 bases short, with 15 bases between. CDR3 nucleotide sequence: TGTGCCAGCAGGGAGAGCGGGCGCGCAAACATTCAGTACTTC. Translation: CASRESGRANIQYF.

The chain has TRBV4-1 and TRBJ1-5, with 12 nucleotides matching TRBD1. There are 18 residues in the CDR3. CDR1 MGHRA and CDR2 YSYEKL come from the germline V gene. V dropped 4 bases and J dropped 0; count of bases not matched to a gene: 7. The CDR3 nucleotides read TGCGCCAGCAGCCTCTCCGGGACAGGGGGCGTTAGCAATCAGCCCCAGCATTTT. It translates to CASSLSGTGGVSNQPQHF.

The rearrangement joins TRBV7-8 to TRBJ2-1; TRBD2 matches at 11 bases. After removal of 3 bases from V and 4 bases from J, the junction contained 8 bases not matched to a gene. CDR3 length: 17 residues. Germline V gene lookup returns CDR1 SGHVS and CDR2 FQNEAQ. The CDR3 DNA sequence: TGTGCCAGCAGCTTCTTAGCGGGGGGGCCGTTGTACAATGAGCAGTTCTTC. The encoded protein is CASSFLAGGPLYNEQFF.

The chain is built from TRBV6-5 and TRBJ1-4; TRBD1 aligns across 9 bases. With V trimmed by 6 bases and J by 4 bases, 3 bases remained unmatched. In germline, CDR1 is MNHEY, CDR2 SVGAGI. The CDR3 consists of 14 residues. CDR3 in amino acids: CASRQGAGNEKLFF. The CDR3 DNA follows: TGTGCCAGCAGACAGGGGGCGGGTAATGAAAAACTGTTTTTT.

The chain uses TRBV15 and TRBJ2-1; 11 nucleotides align to TRBD2. From germline, CDR1 is LNHNV and CDR2 YYDKDF (reference sequence). The CDR3 extends over 17 amino acids. Germline trimming cut 0 bases from V and 3 bases from J; bases unmatched to any gene: 4. The CDR3 here is CATSREASGGIYNEQFF. CDR3 sequence (DNA): TGTGCCACCAGCAGAGAGGCTAGCGGGGGGATCTACAATGAGCAGTTCTTC.

This rearrangement joins TRBV29-1 to TRBJ1-2; TRBD1 might be the D (5 bases). The CDR3 spans 13 residues. With 7 bases removed from V and 4 bases from J, the gap between germline ends came to 16 bases. Germline V gene sequence: CDR1 SQVTM, CDR2 ANQGSEA. The CDR3 DNA is TGCAGCGCCGAGGGTGCGGGGGTCTATGGCTACACCTTC. Protein product: CSAEGAGVYGYTF.

The rearrangement links TRBV6-5 to TRBJ1-2; TRBD1 matches 8 bases. This CDR3 spans 12 amino acids. Per germline, CDR1 MNHEY and CDR2 SVGAGI. V was clipped by 6 bases and J by 5 bases; unmatched bases: 2. The CDR3 loop reads CASSWTGYGYTF. Here the CDR3 DNA reads TGTGCCAGCAGCTGGACAGGGTATGGCTACACCTTC.

V is TRBV3-1 (or the pseudogene TRBV3-2) and J is TRBJ1-1, with 8 nucleotides matching TRBD1. V shed 0 bases and J 6 bases; nucleotides not matched to a gene: 12. Germline V CDR1 and CDR2: LGHDT, YNNKEL (reference sequence). The CDR3 is 17 residues long. CDR3 in amino acids: CASSQEIKRTGISEAFF. The CDR3 region has the DNA TGTGCCAGCAGCCAAGAGATTAAACGGACAGGGATCTCTGAAGCTTTCTTT.

The V and J genes are TRBV3-1 (or the pseudogene TRBV3-2) and TRBJ2-5, with 8 bases identical to TRBD2. The CDR3 consists of 17 residues. V trimming: 1 base; J trimming: 2 bases; junction bases outside the gene matches: 9. Germline V gene sequence: CDR1 LGHDT, CDR2 YNNKEL (reference sequence). The CDR3 is CASSQVYGGGLQETQYF. The CDR3 DNA follows: TGTGCCAGCAGCCAAGTGTACGGCGGGGGGTTGCAAGAGACCCAGTACTTC.

This chain connects TRBV27 to TRBJ1-5; D is unclear. This CDR3 contains 16 residues. The germline gives CDR1 MNHEY, CDR2 SMNVEV (reference sequence). With 1 base removed from V and 3 bases from J, the gap between germline ends came to 13 bases. CDR3 bases: TGTGCCAGCAGTTTATACTCGGGGAAAGACAATCAGCCCCAGCATTTT. Its protein is CASSLYSGKDNQPQHF.

This rearrangement joins TRBV3-1 (or the pseudogene TRBV3-2) to TRBJ1-1, with no clear D. Germline lookup yields CDR1 LGHDT and CDR2 YNNKEL (reference sequence). The CDR3 is 14 amino acids. V was shortened by 1 base and J by 7 bases, with 13 bases between the two germline ends. CDR3 sequence: CASSQGSGVGEAFF. CDR3 nucleotides: TGTGCCAGCAGCCAAGGGTCTGGGGTTGGTGAAGCTTTCTTT.

V is TRBV19 and J is TRBJ1-5; 7 bases line up with TRBD1. V lost 5 bases to trimming and J lost 7 bases; unmatched junction nucleotides: 5. The length of the CDR3 is 13 residues. Germline V CDR1 and CDR2: LNHDA, SQIVND (reference sequence). The DNA of the CDR3 is TGTGCCAGTAGTGCGGGACAGCCCCAGCCCCAGCATTTT. This sequence encodes CASSAGQPQPQHF.

The gene calls are TRBV2 and TRBJ1-4; 9 positions agree with TRBD1. V lost 5 bases, J lost 5 bases, and 3 bases stayed unmatched. Germline CDR1 reads SNHLY; CDR2 reads FYNNEI. The CDR3 is 14 residues long. CDR3 in DNA: TGTGCCAGCAGTTGGGACAGGGAAAATGAAAAACTGTTTTTT. Amino acids: CASSWDRENEKLFF.

The chain recombines TRBV10-1 with TRBJ2-1, with TRBD1 matching over 7 bases. This CDR3 has 16 residues. The germline V gene has CDR1 WNHNN and CDR2 SYGVQD (reference sequence). The V segment lost 0 bases and the J segment 4 bases; nucleotides outside the gene matches: 6. CDR3 sequence reads: CASSESRQGLYNEQFF. DNA for the CDR3: TGCGCCAGCAGTGAGTCGCGACAGGGATTATACAATGAGCAGTTCTTC.

The chain carries TRBV2 and TRBJ2-1; tentatively, D is TRBD1 (6 bases). V lost 2 bases, J lost 7 bases, and 9 bases lay in between. The CDR3 is 13 residues long. Germline V lookup: CDR1 SNHLY, CDR2 FYNNEI. As DNA, the CDR3 is TGTGCCAGCAGTGAACACAGGGCAAATGAGCAGTTCTTC. This translates into CASSEHRANEQFF.

The V call is TRBV10-3, the J call TRBJ1-5, with no clear D. CDR3 length: 12 amino acids. Trimming took off 4 bases at V and 5 bases at J, with 6 bases between the two ends. CDR1 is ENHRY, CDR2 SYGVKD, per germline. The CDR3 region has the DNA TGTGCCATCAGTGTTTATGATCAGCCCCAGCATTTT. It specifies CAISVYDQPQHF.